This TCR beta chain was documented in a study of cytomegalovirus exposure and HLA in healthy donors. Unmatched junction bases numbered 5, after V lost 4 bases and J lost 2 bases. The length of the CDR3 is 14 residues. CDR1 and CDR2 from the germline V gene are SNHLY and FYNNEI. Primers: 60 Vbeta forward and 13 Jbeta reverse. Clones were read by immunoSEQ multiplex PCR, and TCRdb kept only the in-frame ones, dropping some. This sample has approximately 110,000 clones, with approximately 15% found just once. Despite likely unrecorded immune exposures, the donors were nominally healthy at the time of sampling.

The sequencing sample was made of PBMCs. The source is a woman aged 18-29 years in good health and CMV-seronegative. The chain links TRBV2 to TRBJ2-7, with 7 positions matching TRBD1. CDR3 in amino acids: CASSATGDTYEQYF. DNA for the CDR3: TGTGCCAGCAGTGCTACAGGGGACACCTACGAGCAGTACTTC.